This is a list of T cell receptor beta chains from one sample in a study of metastatic and nonmetastatic thyroid tumors. Via MiXCR, TCRdb re-called the PCR reads. The sample includes over 3,000 clones, approximately 40% seen only once; the top ten take around 37%. Sequencing was performed on tumor tissue. These receptors all stem from a male donor with papillary thyroid cancer or a benign thyroid nodule (not recorded which). Some clones in this sample may be carry-over from other donors' samples. Each CDR3 is given with its conserved first and last residue. The D gene is left open where the match is weak. Not all rows give a size; the values are once, few, many and, for expanded clones, a class.

clone size	V gene	J gene	D gene	CDR3 DNA	CDR3 protein
few	TRBV28	TRBJ2-7	NA	TGTGCCAGCAGTTTATCTGGGGGCGAGCAGTACTTC	CASSLSGGEQYF
NA	TRBV12-5	TRBJ2-1	TRBD2	TGTGCTAGTGGGGGCAGCGGGGATGAGCAGTTCTTC	CASGGSGDEQFF
NA	TRBV5-1	TRBJ2-1	NA	TGCGCCAGCAGCTTGGTCCTGGTAGGAGGCGATGAGCAGTTCTTC	CASSLVLVGGDEQFF
few	TRBV7-2	TRBJ2-3	NA	TGTGCCAGCAGCTTAACAGGGATGGGGGATACGCAGTATTTT	CASSLTGMGDTQYF
NA	TRBV12-3/TRBV12-4	TRBJ1-4	TRBD1	TGTGCCAGCAGTACAGGGACAGGGGGAGGTGAAAAACTGTTTTTT	CASSTGTGGGEKLFF
NA	TRBV15	TRBJ2-3	TRBD2	TGTGCCACCAGCAGAGATACTCTAGCGGGAGGGCGAGGAGATACGCAGTATTTT	CATSRDTLAGGRGDTQYF
NA	TRBV6-5	TRBJ2-4	TRBD1	TGTGCCAGCAGTTACTCGGGACAGAATCAGTACTTC	CASSYSGQNQYF
NA	TRBV2	TRBJ2-5	TRBD1	TGTGCCAGCAGTCAACAGGGGATGGTCCAAGAGACCCAGTACTTC	CASSQQGMVQETQYF
few	TRBV28	TRBJ2-5	NA	TGTGCCAGCAGTTCCCAAATCCAAGAGACCCAGTACTTC	CASSSQIQETQYF
few	TRBV10-2	TRBJ1-5	NA	TGCGCCAGCAGTGCACTCGGAGGGCAGCCCCAGCATTTT	CASSALGGQPQHF
large	TRBV4-2	TRBJ2-1	TRBD2	TGTGCCAGCAGCCATGGGACTAGCGGTCCCTACCACGTCCCCGATGAGCAGTTCTTC	CASSHGTSGPYHVPDEQFF
NA	TRBV2	TRBJ2-3	NA	TGTGCCAGCAGTGGGGGCGCAAGGGAAGATACGCAGTATTTT	CASSGGAREDTQYF
NA	TRBV6-2/TRBV6-3	TRBJ2-1	TRBD2	TGTGCCAGCAGTTCTGGGACTAGAAGTCCCCATGAGCAGTTCTTC	CASSSGTRSPHEQFF
NA	TRBV13	TRBJ2-7	TRBD2	TGTGCCAGCAGCCGCTTAGCGGGAGTTAACGAGCAGTACTTC	CASSRLAGVNEQYF
NA	TRBV4-1	TRBJ1-6	NA	TGCGCCAGCAGCCAAGCTTATTCACCCCTCCACTTT	CASSQAYSPLHF
NA	TRBV2	TRBJ1-2	TRBD1	TGTGCCAGCAGTGAAGCAACAGGGGGCAAAGCTAACTATGGCTACACCTTC	CASSEATGGKANYGYTF
large	TRBV10-1	TRBJ2-7	TRBD2	TGCGCCAGCGCCGGGACTAGCTGCCACGAGCAGTACTTC	CASAGTSCHEQYF
many	TRBV12-3/TRBV12-4	TRBJ1-1	NA	TGTGCCAGCAGTTTAAGTAGCCTGGCTGAAGCTTTCTTT	CASSLSSLAEAFF
once	TRBV27	TRBJ2-1	TRBD2	TGTGCCAGCAGTCCACGACTAGCGGGGGGTGGGGGGGAGCAGTTCTTC	CASSPRLAGGGGEQFF
NA	TRBV27	TRBJ1-5	NA	TGTGCCAGCAGTTTGACGGGGGGGAGGAATGGCAATCAGCCCCAGCATTTT	CASSLTGGRNGNQPQHF
NA	TRBV18	TRBJ2-2	TRBD1	TGTGCCAGCTCACCGCAAACCGGGACAGGGACCACCGGGGAGCTGTTTTTT	CASSPQTGTGTTGELFF
NA	TRBV29-1	TRBJ2-3	TRBD2	TGCAGCGCCTCTAGCGGGCAGGGAGATACGCAGTATTTT	CSASSGQGDTQYF
NA	TRBV6-1	TRBJ1-6	TRBD1	TGTGCCAGCAGTGAAAATTTGGGGGACAGCCATAATTCACCCCTCCACTTT	CASSENLGDSHNSPLHF
NA	TRBV19	TRBJ1-1	NA	TGTGCCAGTAGTATAGGGACCTTTGGCACTGAAGCTTTCTTT	CASSIGTFGTEAFF
few	TRBV6-1	TRBJ1-3	TRBD1	TGTGCCAGCAAGAGCCCACAGGGGCCTGGAAACACCATATATTTT	CASKSPQGPGNTIYF
many	TRBV30	TRBJ1-2	NA	TGTGCCTGGAGTGGAAGCCCTTCTAACTATGGCTACACCTTC	CAWSGSPSNYGYTF
few	TRBV6-4	TRBJ1-6	NA	TGTGCCAGCAGCCAAGGGCCAGCCTTGGATTTACCCCTCCACTTT	CASSQGPALDLPLHF
few	TRBV19	TRBJ1-2	NA	TGTGCCAGTAGTATTGGGGGTGGCTATGGCTACACCTTC	CASSIGGGYGYTF
NA	TRBV27	TRBJ1-1	TRBD1	TGTGCCAGCAGCAACAGGGGCACTGAAGCTTTCTTT	CASSNRGTEAFF
NA	TRBV27	TRBJ1-5	TRBD1	TGTGCCAGCAGCCATGGGACAGACTCTAATCAGCCCCAGCATTTT	CASSHGTDSNQPQHF
NA	TRBV11-2	TRBJ2-7	NA	TGTGCCAGCAGCTCGAACCACCACGAGCAGTACTTC	CASSSNHHEQYF
NA	TRBV12-3/TRBV12-4	TRBJ1-1	NA	TGTGCCAGCAGCCGGACGGTGAACACTGAAGCTTTCTTT	CASSRTVNTEAFF
NA	TRBV7-3	TRBJ1-6	NA	TGTGCCAGCAGCTTAACAGGGAAGGATTCACCCCTCCACTTT	CASSLTGKDSPLHF
medium-sized	TRBV20-1	TRBJ2-1	TRBD2	TGCAGTGCTAGAGATTCGCAGGGGGCTACTAGCGGGAGTTCGCATGAGCAGTTCTTC	CSARDSQGATSGSSHEQFF
few	TRBV2	TRBJ1-2	NA	TGTGCCAGCAGTGTTAATGGCTACACCTTC	CASSVNGYTF
once	TRBV20-1	TRBJ2-6	NA	TGCAGTGCGAGGGTAGATTCTGGGGCCAACGTCCTGACTTTC	CSARVDSGANVLTF